This TCR beta chain originates from a study of shared clonotypes between healthy human individuals. Study-wide points: Memory subsets generally showed smaller estimated richness than naive subsets did.

Comment on this clone: Its antigen is unidentified.

The protocol was immunoSEQ multiplex PCR, while the TCRdb copy is restricted to in-frame clones and leaves out a portion. The sample shows roughly 2.1 million clones, 90% to 95% of them seen only once. CD45RO negativity and positive selection for CCR7 defined naive CD8 cells, a population that excluded terminally differentiated effector memory CD45RA+ cells. Sequenced: naive CD8+ T cells from PBMCs. The sequence came from a man between 18 and 29 years old in good health. Some clones in this sample may be carry-over from other donors' samples.

The DNA of the CDR3 is TGTGCCAGCAGTTTTTATCGGGACATTCAATATAGCAATCAGCCCCAGCATTTT. Encoded protein: CASSFYRDIQYSNQPQHF. V is TRBV27 and J is TRBJ1-5; maybe TRBD1 (6 bases). Trimming took off 3 bases at V and 0 bases at J, with 18 bases between the two ends. The CDR3 length is 18 residues. CDR1 and CDR2 from the germline V gene are MNHEY and SMNVEV (reference sequence).